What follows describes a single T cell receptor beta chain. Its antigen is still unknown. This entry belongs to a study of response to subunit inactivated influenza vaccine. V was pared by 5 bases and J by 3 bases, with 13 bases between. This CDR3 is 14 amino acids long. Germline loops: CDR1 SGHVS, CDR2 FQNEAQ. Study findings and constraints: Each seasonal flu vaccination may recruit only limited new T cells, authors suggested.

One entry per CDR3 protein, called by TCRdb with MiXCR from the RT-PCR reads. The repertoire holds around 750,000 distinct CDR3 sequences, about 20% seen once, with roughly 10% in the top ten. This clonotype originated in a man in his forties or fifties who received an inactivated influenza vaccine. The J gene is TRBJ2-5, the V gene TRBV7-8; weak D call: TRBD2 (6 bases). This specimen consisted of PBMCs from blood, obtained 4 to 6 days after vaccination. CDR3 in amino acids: CASSRDGGKETQYF. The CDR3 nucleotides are TGTGCCAGCAGCCGAGATGGGGGGAAAGAGACCCAGTACTTC.